This TCR beta chain was obtained from a study of blood T cell repertoires in COVID-19. For the study at large: There were acute and convalescent COVID-19 samples, and they came from the United States, Italy and Spain. T cells, B-cell-depleted T cells, or PBMCs supplied cDNA or gDNA.

The CDR3 extends over 12 amino acids. V was pared by 6 bases and J by 6 bases, with 10 bases between. CDR1 is KGHSH and CDR2 is LQKENI in the germline V gene. In the source study's methods: The authors estimated nucleated cell counts from reference gene primer amplification. This table comes from immunoSEQ multiplex PCR, and its TCRdb copy is limited to in-frame clones, with some not included. That table gives V, J and clone size, and the DNA gave D and trimming. Here the sample spans 100,000 to 150,000 clones, almost 80% being singletons. The sequenced material came from peripheral blood. The sequence derives from a human donor in a cohort sampled during active COVID-19. The chain has TRBV18 and TRBJ2-3; D gene unclear. The CDR3, as DNA: TGTGCCAGCTCCCCTCTTGCGGATACGCAGTATTTT. It codes for CASSPLADTQYF.